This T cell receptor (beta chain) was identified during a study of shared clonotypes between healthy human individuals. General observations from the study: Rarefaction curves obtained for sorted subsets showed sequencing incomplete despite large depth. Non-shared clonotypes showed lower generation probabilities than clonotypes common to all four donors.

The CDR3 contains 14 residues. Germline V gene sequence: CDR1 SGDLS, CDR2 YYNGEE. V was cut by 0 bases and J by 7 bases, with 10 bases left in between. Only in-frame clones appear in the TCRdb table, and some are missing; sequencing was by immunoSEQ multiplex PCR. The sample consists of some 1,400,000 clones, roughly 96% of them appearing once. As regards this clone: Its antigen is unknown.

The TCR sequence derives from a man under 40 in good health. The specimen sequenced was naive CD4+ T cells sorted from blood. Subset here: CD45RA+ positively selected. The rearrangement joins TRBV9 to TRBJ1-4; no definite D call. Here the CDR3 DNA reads TGTGCCAGCAGCGTAGAGGGAGGGAGTGAAAAACTGTTTTTT. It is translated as CASSVEGGSEKLFF.